Below, 30 T cell receptor beta chains from the same sample are listed, as sequenced in a study of early T cells in non-severe SARS-CoV-2 infection. Each CDR3 protein is one row after TCRdb ran MiXCR on the 5' RACE reads. The sample holds 68,000 or so distinct CDR3 sequences; about a tenth are singletons and the top ten take approximately 5.9%. The specimen sequenced was whole blood. Receptor source: an adult who was a healthcare worker with PCR-confirmed SARS-CoV-2 infection or an uninfected control (not recorded which).

This clonotype was observed a few times. The chain joins TRBV12-3 or TRBV12-4 to TRBJ1-1; D remains unclear. V was cut by 6 bases and J by 1 base, with 15 bases left in between. The CDR3 covers 15 residues. CDR3 sequence: CASSPRGLGNTEAFF. In DNA, the CDR3 is TGTGCCAGCAGCCCCCGCGGTTTGGGGAACACTGAAGCTTTCTTT.

This clonotype was recorded at least ten times. The V call is TRBV7-9, the J call TRBJ2-3; D unresolved. In germline, CDR1 is SEHNR, CDR2 FQNEAQ (reference sequence). The CDR3 is made up of 14 amino acids. V lost 4 bases and J 1 base, leaving 9 bases between the germline ends. CDR3 amino acids: CASSSLGRTDTQYF. CDR3 bases: TGTGCCAGCAGCTCCCTTGGACGCACAGATACGCAGTATTTT.

The chain joins TRBV30 to TRBJ1-2, with D possibly TRBD1 on 6 matching bases. Germline CDR1 and CDR2: GTSNPN and SVGIG (reference sequence). The CDR3 spans 13 residues. Trimming pared 5 bases from V and 6 bases from J, leaving 16 bases between. In nucleotides, the CDR3 is TGTGCCTGGTTCGCACGCAGGGGAAATGGCTACACCTTC. It is translated as CAWFARRGNGYTF.

The chain is built from TRBV9 and TRBJ2-7; D possibly corresponds to TRBD2 (6 bases). Trimming shortened V by 7 bases and J by 2 bases, and 13 bases separated the two germline ends. The CDR3 runs to 13 residues. Germline V gives CDR1 SGDLS, CDR2 YYNGEE. CDR3 loop: CASAPGATYEQYF. The CDR3, as DNA: TGTGCCAGCGCCCCGGGAGCCACCTACGAGCAGTACTTC. Together with reference TRBV9 and TRBJ2-7, the CDR3 gives the full variable domain: DSGVTQTPKHLITATGQRVTLRCSPRSGDLSVYWYQQSLDQGLQFLIQYYNGEERAKGNILERFSAQQFPDLHSELNLSSLELGDSALYFCASAPGATYEQYFGPGTRLTVT.

A few counts support this clonotype. The J gene is TRBJ2-5, the V gene TRBV7-3; 7 nucleotides line up with TRBD1. Germline V gives CDR1 SGHTA, CDR2 FQGTGA. The J segment lost 1 base and the V segment lost 6 bases, leaving 2 bases of the junction unmatched. This CDR3 has 13 amino acids. CDR3 nucleotides: TGTGCCAGCAGTCAGGGGGTCCAAGAGACCCAGTACTTC. Its protein is CASSQGVQETQYF.

The rearrangement joins TRBV18 to TRBJ1-4; D gene uncertain. The CDR3 totals 16 residues. Germline CDR1 is KGHSH and CDR2 is LQKENI. V gave up 2 bases and J gave up 4 bases, with 14 bases separating them. The CDR3 coding sequence is TGTGCCAGCTCACCAGTCAGTCTTTTAAGTAATGAAAAACTGTTTTTT. Amino acids: CASSPVSLLSNEKLFF.

V and J are TRBV5-4 and TRBJ1-2; D possibly corresponds to TRBD1 (6 bases). CDR3 size: 13 residues. Trimming left V 3 bases short and J 9 bases short, with 15 bases between. Germline values: CDR1 SGHNT, CDR2 YYREEE (reference sequence). Here the CDR3 reads CASSSSGVKSYTF. The CDR3 DNA is TGTGCCAGCAGCTCATCAGGGGTTAAGAGCTACACCTTC.

This clonotype was counted many times. This rearrangement joins TRBV11-2 to TRBJ2-7, with a possible D match to TRBD2 (5 bases). V lost 2 bases, J lost 6 bases, and 14 bases lay in between. Germline V lookup: CDR1 SGHAT, CDR2 FQNNGV. The CDR3 is 14 amino acids. Here the CDR3 reads CASSLIFATSEQYF. The CDR3 nucleotides are TGTGCCAGCAGCTTAATCTTCGCAACTAGCGAGCAGTACTTC.

The chain uses TRBV5-1 and TRBJ2-2; D is unclear. V was clipped by 6 bases and J by 1 base, with 7 bases between them. This CDR3 comprises 13 residues. Germline CDR1 is SGHRS and CDR2 is YFSETQ. CDR3 in amino acids: CASTTGNTGELFF. The CDR3 DNA reads as TGCGCCAGCACTACGGGGAACACCGGGGAGCTGTTTTTT. The full variable domain, completed using reference TRBV5-1 and TRBJ2-2, is KAGVTQTPRYLIKTRGQQVTLSCSPISGHRSVSWYQQTPGQGLQFLFEYFSETQRNKGNFPGRFSGRQFSNSRSEMNVSTLELGDSALYLCASTTGNTGELFFGEGSRLTVL.

This clonotype showed up many times. The CDR3 loop reads CASSPGTSGDPYEQYF. The CDR3 nucleotides are TGTGCCAGCAGCCCGGGGACTAGCGGGGATCCTTACGAGCAGTACTTC. This rearrangement joins TRBV7-9 to TRBJ2-7; 13 positions agree with TRBD2. The CDR3 has 16 amino acids. CDR1 is SEHNR and CDR2 is FQNEAQ in the germline V gene (reference sequence). J lost 4 bases, V lost 5 bases, and 8 bases had no gene match.

This clonotype was counted many times. The chain carries TRBV19 and TRBJ1-5; no definite D call. Germline-derived CDR1 and CDR2 are LNHDA and SQIVND (reference sequence). This CDR3 comprises 13 residues. The germline V and J ends were trimmed by 4 bases and 4 bases, with 8 bases remaining between them. The CDR3 nucleotides read TGTGCCAGTAGTAGCGAAAGGAATCAGCCCCAGCATTTT. Translating it yields CASSSERNQPQHF.

Only a few counts were recorded for this clonotype. V gene TRBV4-1 combines with J gene TRBJ2-7; D gene uncertain. Trimming took 1 base from V and 0 from J, leaving 10 bases between them. Germline-derived CDR1 and CDR2 are MGHRA and YSYEKL. The CDR3 loop spans 15 amino acids. CDR3 residues: CASSQGHSSSYEQYF. In nucleotides, the CDR3 is TGCGCCAGCAGCCAAGGGCACAGTAGCTCCTACGAGCAGTACTTC.

This chain links TRBV6-6 with TRBJ2-1, with no clear D. The CDR3 is made up of 11 amino acids. Germline-derived CDR1 and CDR2 are MNHNY and SVGAGI (reference sequence). V was shortened by 5 bases and J by 8 bases, with 7 bases between the two germline ends. The CDR3 region is CASSQIYEQFF. For the CDR3, the DNA is TGTGCCAGCAGTCAAATATATGAGCAGTTCTTC.

The chain has TRBV21-1 and TRBJ2-7; the D call of TRBD1 is as the table states it, not checked on the DNA. TRBV21-1 is designated a pseudogene. This CDR3 is 13 amino acids long. CDR3 in DNA: TGTGCCAGCGTTGCATTGACAGGGTACGAGCAGTACTTC. Translation: CASVALTGYEQYF.

This clonotype was seen only a few times. J is TRBJ2-5 and V is TRBV12-3 or TRBV12-4; D gene unclear. Trimming pared 1 base from V and 5 bases from J, leaving 5 bases between. The CDR3 contains 12 residues. CDR3 coding DNA: TGTGCCAGCAGTTTAGACCGGGAGACCCAGTACTTC. It is translated as CASSLDRETQYF.

This clonotype was seen more than once but under ten times. The genes are TRBV5-6 and TRBJ2-5; 9 bases align to TRBD2. Germline trimming cut 2 bases from V and 2 bases from J; bases unmatched to any gene: 10. Germline values: CDR1 SGHDT, CDR2 YYEEEE. This CDR3 spans 17 amino acids. The CDR3 coding sequence is TGTGCCAGCAGCTTTCGCCCTCTAGCGGGGTCTCAAGAGACCCAGTACTTC. Protein: CASSFRPLAGSQETQYF.

The rearrangement joins TRBV5-1 to TRBJ2-4; D is unclear. Trimming removed 0 bases from V and 1 base from J, with 5 bases in between. Germline CDR1 and CDR2: SGHRS and YFSETQ. This CDR3 region has 14 residues. CDR3 sequence: CASSLDPAKNIQYF. CDR3 coding DNA: TGCGCCAGCAGCTTGGATCCCGCCAAAAACATTCAGTACTTC.

Only a few counts were recorded for this clonotype. This rearrangement joins TRBV20-1 to TRBJ2-3; tentative D call: TRBD2 (6 bases). V gave up 3 bases and J gave up 5 bases, with 12 bases separating them. This CDR3 contains 13 residues. Looked up from germline, CDR1 is DFQATT and CDR2 is SNEGSKA (reference sequence). In DNA form, the CDR3 reads TGCAGTGCTAGCGGGAGAGGAATAGATACGCAGTATTTT. Its translation: CSASGRGIDTQYF.

The chain uses TRBV7-2 and TRBJ2-3; 9 positions agree with TRBD2. This CDR3 spans 15 amino acids. The trim removed 4 bases at V and 7 bases at J, leaving 9 bases unmatched. The germline V gene encodes CDR1 SGHTA and CDR2 FQGNSA. CDR3 bases: TGTGCCAGCAGCTCCCCCGGGACTAGCAACTATACGCAGTATTTT. Translated, it gives CASSSPGTSNYTQYF.

The chain links TRBV20-1 to TRBJ1-1; D is uncertain. Trimming pared 4 bases from V and 8 bases from J, leaving 8 bases between. The germline CDR1 and CDR2 sequences are DFQATT and SNEGSKA (reference sequence). The CDR3 has 10 residues. CDR3 DNA sequence: TGCAGTGCTAAATTTACCGAAGCTTTCTTT. Encoded protein: CSAKFTEAFF.

This CDR3 reads CASSPINTGELFF. The CDR3 DNA reads as TGTGCCAGCAGTCCTATAAACACCGGGGAGCTGTTTTTT. V and J are TRBV6-5 and TRBJ2-2, with D unresolved. CDR3 length: 13 residues. The germline V gene has CDR1 MNHEY and CDR2 SVGAGI. The V gene lost 5 bases and the J gene lost 2 bases, with 6 bases spanning the gap.

The chain joins TRBV14 to TRBJ2-2; no reliable D call. The CDR3 has 14 residues. Per germline, CDR1 SGHDN and CDR2 FVKESK. The germline V and J ends were trimmed by 1 base and 4 bases, with 7 bases remaining between them. CDR3 in DNA: TGTGCCAGCAGCCAAGTTGAGTTCACCGGGGAGCTGTTTTTT. Translation gives CASSQVEFTGELFF.

This clonotype turned up a few times. The rearrangement uses TRBV13 and TRBJ2-3; D possibly matches TRBD1 or TRBD2 (5 bases each). The germline V gene has CDR1 PRHDT and CDR2 FYEKMQ (reference sequence). The CDR3 loop spans 15 amino acids. The ends were cut back, 4 bases at V and 2 bases at J, with 13 bases in the middle. CDR3 sequence (DNA): TGTGCCAGCAGCTCCCGGGACCTAACCACAGATACGCAGTATTTT. As protein: CASSSRDLTTDTQYF.

This rearrangement joins TRBV7-2 to TRBJ2-3, with 10 bases lining up with TRBD2. Unmatched junction bases numbered 3, after V lost 1 base and J lost 5 bases. The germline V gene has CDR1 SGHTA and CDR2 FQGNSA. This CDR3 contains 15 residues. In nucleotides, the CDR3 is TGTGCCAGCAGCTTAGTTCCTAGCGGGGGAGATACGCAGTATTTT. This encodes CASSLVPSGGDTQYF.

In this sample, this clonotype turned up a few times. This chain joins TRBV20-1 and TRBJ2-7; 7 bases fit TRBD2. The CDR3 contains 14 residues. Trimming removed 3 bases from V and 2 bases from J; junction bases left unmatched: 7. The germline V gene has CDR1 DFQATT and CDR2 SNEGSKA (reference sequence). The CDR3 bases are TGCAGTGCTAGCGCGACGGCGGGAGCCTACGAGCAGTACTTC. Encoded protein: CSASATAGAYEQYF.

This clonotype was detected many times. This sequence joins TRBV28 and TRBJ2-7, with 7 bases aligning to TRBD2. The germline CDR1 and CDR2 sequences are MDHEN and SYDVKM. This CDR3 comprises 13 residues. Germline trimming cut 8 bases from V and 4 bases from J; bases unmatched to any gene: 8. CDR3 in amino acids: CASSPPGGYEQYF. In nucleotides, the CDR3 is TGTGCCAGCTCCCCCCCGGGGGGTTACGAGCAGTACTTC.

This clonotype was recorded at least ten times. The gene calls are TRBV29-1 and TRBJ2-3; a weak D match, TRBD1 (5 bases). Germline V CDR1 and CDR2: SQVTM, ANQGSEA. Trimming took off 6 bases at V and 4 bases at J, with 17 bases between the two ends. The CDR3 sequence is 14 residues long. CDR3 DNA sequence: TGCAGCGTGCTGGGCAGGGAAGGGGCAGATACGCAGTATTTT. This translates into CSVLGREGADTQYF.

The chain couples TRBV4-1 to TRBJ1-3; D unresolved. The CDR3 runs 14 residues. CDR1 is MGHRA, CDR2 YSYEKL, per germline. Trimming took 1 base from V and 3 from J, leaving 7 bases between them. CDR3 sequence: CASSQAGHGNTIYF. CDR3 DNA: TGCGCCAGCAGCCAAGCCGGCCATGGAAACACCATATATTTT.

This clonotype has more than one count but fewer than ten. The chain has TRBV7-2 and TRBJ2-2, with 10 nucleotides matching TRBD2. The CDR3 is made up of 16 amino acids. V trimming: 0 bases; J trimming: 7 bases; junction bases outside the gene matches: 5. Germline loops: CDR1 SGHTA, CDR2 FQGNSA. DNA of the CDR3: TGTGCCAGCAGCTTAGCTACTAGCGGGACCAACGGGGAGCTGTTTTTT. Protein product: CASSLATSGTNGELFF.

V usage is TRBV5-1 and J usage is TRBJ2-1; D remains unclear. The length of the CDR3 is 11 residues. V lost 4 bases to trimming and J lost 5 bases, with 4 bases between them. CDR1 is SGHRS and CDR2 is YFSETQ in the germline V gene. The CDR3 DNA is TGCGCCAGCAGCCACGACAATGAGCAGTTCTTC. This codes for CASSHDNEQFF.